This T cell receptor beta chain comes out of a study of CD8+ T cells in alopecia areata. General study results and limits: Tofacitinib did not eliminate many expanded lesional clones from scalp or blood. Higher clonality than in normal scalp was seen in lesional scalp, especially alopecia totalis/universalis.

In regard to this clone: What it binds is not known.

Germline values: CDR1 SGHRS, CDR2 YFSETQ. This CDR3 has 14 residues. V lost 4 bases, J lost 0 bases, and 11 bases lay in between. Indicated treatment: oral pan-JAK inhibitor, 5-10 mg twice daily. Extracted RNA was reverse transcribed, and the resulting cDNA served as sequencing template. Sequencing was performed with immunoSEQ multiplex PCR; in TCRdb, only in-frame clones are kept and a portion is missing. The sample includes more than 200,000 clones, just over 65% of them seen just once. The TCR was taken from a human donor with alopecia areata. The chain links TRBV5-1 to TRBJ2-7; D is unresolved. The specimen comprised CD4+ T cells sorted from blood, sampled at approximately week 45, from a patient treated with tofacitinib. The CDR3 DNA is TGCGCCAGCAGCCCCAATACGAACTCCTACGAGCAGTACTTC. It encodes CASSPNTNSYEQYF.